The 23 T cell receptor beta chains given below trace back to one sample, sequenced in a study of blood T cells in healthy people across ages. The authors ran a second PCR of about 7 to 12 cycles using a sample-barcoded 5' primer and a J-beta primer mix. TCRdb called the 5' RACE reads again in MiXCR, with one record for every CDR3 protein. The table records around 710,000 distinct CDR3 sequences, 35% to 45% of them present only once. Sequencing was performed on blood. All receptors derive from a woman aged 55-75 years in good health.

The V gene is TRBV6-6, the J gene TRBJ2-5; a weak D match, TRBD2 (6 bases). Germline V gene data show CDR1 as MNHNY and CDR2 as SVGAGI (reference sequence). CDR3 length equals 12 residues. Trimming took 6 bases from V and 5 from J, leaving 10 bases between them. In DNA, the CDR3 is TGTGCCAGCAGCGGACTATACGAGACCCAGTACTTC. This translates into CASSGLYETQYF.

This clonotype occurred many times. The chain carries TRBV2 and TRBJ1-2; D is perhaps TRBD1 (5 bases). V lost 5 bases, J lost 6 bases, and 16 bases lay in between. The CDR3 totals 14 residues. The germline gives CDR1 SNHLY, CDR2 FYNNEI. CDR3: CASSPRLGGDGYTF. The CDR3 coding sequence is TGTGCCAGCAGTCCTAGACTGGGAGGGGATGGCTACACCTTC.

There are a few counts of this clonotype. V is TRBV7-2 and J is TRBJ1-2; D possibly corresponds to TRBD1 (5 bases). The CDR3 runs 16 residues. The ends were cut back, 0 bases at V and 3 bases at J, with 14 bases in the middle. Germline CDR1 and CDR2: SGHTA and FQGNSA. CDR3 residues: CASSLAASEGHYGYTF. CDR3 nucleotide sequence: TGTGCCAGCAGCTTAGCTGCGAGTGAGGGACACTATGGCTACACCTTC.

CDR3 bases: TGCAGCGCGACCACCGGACAGGGGTTCGACGAGCAGTACTTC. This translates into CSATTGQGFDEQYF. The chain carries TRBV29-1 and TRBJ2-7, with 9 bases matching TRBD1. The CDR3 spans 14 residues. The V gene's germline CDR1 is SQVTM and CDR2 ANQGSEA. The trim removed 7 bases at V and 5 bases at J, leaving 12 bases unmatched.

The V gene is TRBV20-1, the J gene TRBJ2-1; D is ambiguous. The CDR3 contains 11 residues. V was cut by 5 bases and J by 7 bases, with 9 bases left in between. The germline V gene encodes CDR1 DFQATT and CDR2 SNEGSKA (reference sequence). The CDR3 bases are TGCAGTGCTCCCCTTGTAAATGAGCAGTTCTTC. Its protein product is CSAPLVNEQFF.

The CDR3 reads CASSQESLALLYNEQFF. CDR3 DNA sequence: TGTGCCAGCAGCCAAGAGTCTCTGGCCTTATTGTACAATGAGCAGTTCTTC. The chain uses TRBV14 and TRBJ2-1; no clear D gene. The CDR3 totals 17 residues. Germline loops: CDR1 SGHDN, CDR2 FVKESK. The ends were cut back, 0 bases at V and 4 bases at J, with 16 bases in the middle.

The CDR3 here is CASSQMETGFNEQFF. In DNA, the CDR3 is TGCGCCAGCAGCCAGATGGAGACAGGGTTCAATGAGCAGTTCTTC. The chain uses TRBV4-1 and TRBJ2-1; TRBD1 matches at 7 bases. Germline loops: CDR1 MGHRA, CDR2 YSYEKL. Unmatched junction bases numbered 8, after V lost 3 bases and J lost 6 bases. The CDR3 totals 15 residues.

The rearrangement joins TRBV7-9 to TRBJ2-5; D gene uncertain. Trimming stripped 2 bases from V and 11 bases from J, with 15 bases between. Germline V lookup: CDR1 SEHNR, CDR2 FQNEAQ (reference sequence). The CDR3 consists of 13 residues. CDR3 sequence: CASSLHGESEQYF. DNA for the CDR3: TGTGCCAGCAGCTTACATGGAGAAAGTGAGCAGTACTTC.

This chain connects TRBV20-1 to TRBJ2-3; 8 nucleotides line up with TRBD2. Germline V lookup: CDR1 DFQATT, CDR2 SNEGSKA (reference sequence). The CDR3 has 15 residues. V was pared by 2 bases and J by 6 bases, with 10 bases of the junction left unmatched. The CDR3 loop reads CSARPGGLASDTQYF. The CDR3 DNA reads TGCAGTGCTAGACCGGGAGGGCTAGCGTCGGATACGCAGTATTTT.

The chain uses TRBV4-2 and TRBJ1-5; possible D gene TRBD1, 5 bases. The CDR3 length is 14 residues. Trimming removed 1 base from V and 5 bases from J, with 9 bases in between. Looked up from germline, CDR1 is LGHNA and CDR2 is YNFKEQ. The CDR3 region has the DNA TGTGCCAGCAGCCAAGGGGGGAGGGATCAGCCCCAGCATTTT. The encoded protein is CASSQGGRDQPQHF.

The V and J genes are TRBV7-2 and TRBJ2-5, with 7 nucleotides matching TRBD1. V lost 5 bases and J lost 1; bases outside the gene matches: 7. In germline, CDR1 is SGHTA, CDR2 FQGNSA. CDR3 size: 15 residues. The DNA of the CDR3 is TGTGCCAGCAGCCGAAGGGGGCTAACCCAAGAGACCCAGTACTTC. Its protein product is CASSRRGLTQETQYF.

This clonotype was detected ten times or more. CDR3 residues: CSVGVPRSYEQYF. Written as DNA, the CDR3 is TGCAGCGTGGGGGTCCCCCGCTCCTACGAGCAGTACTTC. The chain links TRBV29-1 to TRBJ2-7; TRBD1 or TRBD2 may be the D gene (5 bases each). This CDR3 contains 13 residues. Germline values: CDR1 SQVTM, CDR2 ANQGSEA. V was pared by 6 bases and J by 0 bases, with 12 bases between.

The rearrangement joins TRBV6-2 or TRBV6-3 to TRBJ1-2; TRBD1 is a possible D gene (6 bases). The CDR3 consists of 14 residues. Germline CDR1 MNHEY, CDR2 SVGEGT. The V gene lost 3 bases and the J gene lost 8 bases, with 16 bases spanning the gap. CDR3 amino acids: CASSYGTRTRGYTF. The CDR3 DNA reads as TGTGCCAGCAGTTATGGGACACGAACGAGGGGCTACACCTTC.

A few counts support this clonotype. The rearrangement uses TRBV9 and TRBJ2-3; 7 bases agree with TRBD2. Looked up from germline, CDR1 is SGDLS and CDR2 is YYNGEE. Unmatched junction bases numbered 5, after V lost 3 bases and J lost 1 base. The CDR3 is 15 residues long. The CDR3 region has the DNA TGTGCCAGCAGCGCCACTAGCGATGGCACAGATACGCAGTATTTT. Translation gives CASSATSDGTDTQYF. Complete variable domain (other parts from reference TRBV9 and TRBJ2-3): DSGVTQTPKHLITATGQRVTLRCSPRSGDLSVYWYQQSLDQGLQFLIQYYNGEERAKGNILERFSAQQFPDLHSELNLSSLELGDSALYFCASSATSDGTDTQYFGPGTRLTVL.

The chain is built from TRBV19 and TRBJ2-1; D unclear. Trimming removed 3 bases from V and 7 bases from J, with 7 bases in between. CDR3 length: 12 amino acids. Germline loops: CDR1 LNHDA, CDR2 SQIVND (reference sequence). The CDR3 is CASSMNGNEQFF. The CDR3 DNA is TGTGCCAGTAGTATGAACGGAAATGAGCAGTTCTTC.

The chain links TRBV20-1 to TRBJ1-5; TRBD1 is a possible D gene (5 bases). Between the trimmed V and J ends, which lost 4 bases and 0 bases, there was a span of 7 bases. The CDR3 consists of 13 residues. Per germline, CDR1 DFQATT and CDR2 SNEGSKA (reference sequence). The CDR3 here is CSATGTSNQPQHF. The CDR3 DNA sequence: TGCAGTGCTACAGGGACTAGCAATCAGCCCCAGCATTTT.

The CDR3 bases are TGTGCCAGCAGCCCGGGTCTGTGGGAGCAGTACTTC. Amino acids: CASSPGLWEQYF. The chain combines TRBV12-3 or TRBV12-4 with TRBJ2-5; a possible D gene is TRBD2 (5 bases). The V gene lost 6 bases and the J gene lost 11 bases, with 16 bases spanning the gap. There are 12 residues in the CDR3.

This chain links TRBV6-5 with TRBJ2-3; D is unresolved. This CDR3 contains 15 residues. Trimming cost V 2 bases and J 1 base, with 10 bases left between them. Germline CDR1 reads MNHEY; CDR2 reads SVGAGI. The CDR3 nucleotides read TGTGCCAGCAGTTACGGCTTGTACGGCACAGATACGCAGTATTTT. Residues: CASSYGLYGTDTQYF.

The chain combines TRBV12-3 or TRBV12-4 with TRBJ2-7, with TRBD1 identical over 7 bases. CDR3 length equals 14 residues. V trimming: 5 bases; J trimming: 3 bases; junction bases outside the gene matches: 7. The CDR3 spells CASSRQGALYEQYF. In nucleotides, the CDR3 is TGTGCCAGCAGTCGACAGGGTGCCCTCTACGAGCAGTACTTC.

This clonotype appeared many times. The rearrangement joins TRBV5-1 to TRBJ1-2; 8 positions agree with TRBD1. Trimming removed 0 bases from V and 8 bases from J; junction bases left unmatched: 6. The CDR3 has 14 residues. CDR1 is SGHRS and CDR2 is YFSETQ in the germline V gene. CDR3 in amino acids: CASSLEAGGKGYTF. The CDR3 DNA is TGCGCCAGCAGCTTGGAGGCAGGGGGCAAAGGCTACACCTTC.

The gene calls are TRBV2 and TRBJ1-1, with 10 bases matching TRBD1. This CDR3 spans 15 amino acids. V was pared by 5 bases and J by 0 bases, with 3 bases of the junction left unmatched. Per germline, CDR1 SNHLY and CDR2 FYNNEI. The CDR3 region is CASSTGTGVNTEAFF. The CDR3 DNA follows: TGTGCCAGCAGTACTGGGACAGGGGTGAACACTGAAGCTTTCTTT. The full variable domain, in which reference TRBV2 and TRBJ1-1 provide the parts outside the CDR3, is EPEVTQTPSHQVTQMGQEVILRCVPISNHLYFYWYRQILGQKVEFLVSFYNNEISEKSEIFDDQFSVERPDGSNFTLKIRSTKLEDSAMYFCASSTGTGVNTEAFFGQGTRLTVV.

Concerning this clonotype: A clone one base away is much larger, so this may be a read error. The chain employs TRBV20-1 and TRBJ2-3; TRBD1 matches 7 bases. The ends lost 6 bases at V and 0 bases at J; junction bases unmatched: 9. Germline values: CDR1 DFQATT, CDR2 SNEGSKA (reference sequence). The CDR3 contains 15 residues. The chain's CDR3 is CSAEGQVPSTDTQYF. CDR3 sequence (DNA): TGCAGTGCGGAAGGACAGGTGCCTAGCACAGATACGCAGTATTTT.

In its sample, this clonotype was seen a few times. The gene calls are TRBV2 and TRBJ2-1; 10 bases align to TRBD2. This CDR3 has 20 amino acids. V was pared by 7 bases and J by 6 bases, with 24 bases of the junction left unmatched. CDR1 and CDR2 (germline): SNHLY, FYNNEI. This CDR3 reads CASTAQPGLASLGRGNEQFF. For the CDR3, the DNA is TGTGCCAGCACCGCCCAGCCGGGACTAGCGTCCCTAGGGAGGGGCAATGAGCAGTTCTTC.